The T cell receptor beta chain under discussion was sequenced for a study of PD-1 blockade in classical Hodgkin lymphoma. The data were produced by immunoSEQ multiplex PCR, yet TCRdb's version contains in-frame clones alone and is incomplete. The repertoire holds fewer than 25,000 clones, with over 70% as singletons. Each patient relapsed following autologous stem cell transplantation, and prior brentuximab vedotin exposure differed. Germline V gives CDR1 MGHDK, CDR2 SYGVNS. This CDR3 has 16 residues. V lost 1 base to trimming and J lost 3 bases; unmatched junction nucleotides: 7. The source of this sequence is a human donor with classical Hodgkin lymphoma. The sequenced sample was peripheral blood mononuclear cells (PBMCs), obtained at baseline. This rearrangement joins TRBV25-1 to TRBJ1-1; TRBD1 matches at 8 bases. The CDR3 DNA reads as TGTGCCAGCAGTGAATCCGGAAGACAGGGGCACACTGAAGCTTTCTTT. Residues: CASSESGRQGHTEAFF.